A single sample is the source of the 3 T cell receptor beta chains below, sequenced in a study of cytomegalovirus exposure and HLA in healthy donors. In the PCR, 60 Vbeta and 13 Jbeta primers were used. Generated by immunoSEQ multiplex PCR, the TCRdb table keeps only in-frame clones and is missing some. The sample records roughly 190,000 clones, more than 65% being singletons. The sample taken for sequencing was PBMCs. These receptors were collected from a woman in her 30s in good health and CMV-seropositive.

V usage is TRBV6-1 and J usage is TRBJ1-6, with a possible D match to TRBD1 (6 bases). The V and J ends lost 1 base and 6 bases respectively, with 10 bases between them. CDR3 length equals 15 residues. The germline CDR1 and CDR2 sequences are MNHNS and SASEGT. The CDR3 loop reads CASSEVQGTNSPLHF. CDR3 nucleotides: TGTGCCAGCAGTGAAGTCCAGGGGACTAATTCACCCCTCCACTTT.

The CDR3 coding sequence is TGTGCCAGCAGCCCCAGGGAACTTAGCAATCAGCCCCAGCATTTT. It translates to CASSPRELSNQPQHF. The chain combines TRBV5-5 with TRBJ1-5; maybe TRBD1 (5 bases). V lost 4 bases and J 0 bases, leaving 11 bases between the germline ends. CDR3 length: 15 amino acids. The V gene's germline CDR1 is SGHKS and CDR2 YYEKEE (reference sequence).

CDR3 sequence: CASNRDINTGELFF. In DNA, the CDR3 is TGTGCCAGCAACCGGGACATAAACACCGGGGAGCTGTTTTTT. The rearrangement links TRBV6-1 to TRBJ2-2; TRBD1 is a possible D gene (6 bases). The CDR3 covers 14 residues. Germline CDR1 reads MNHNS; CDR2 reads SASEGT. With 7 bases removed from V and 2 bases from J, the gap between germline ends came to 11 bases.